The 18 T cell receptor beta chains below were found in one sample sequenced in a study of T cell changes during pregnancy in multiple sclerosis. Clones were sequenced by immunoSEQ multiplex PCR, and TCRdb holds only the in-frame ones, with some missing. The sample holds under 95,000 clones, roughly 92% seen once. The source material was peripheral blood, sampled in the second trimester of pregnancy. These receptors were taken from a female donor with multiple sclerosis, enrolled in a pregnancy study.

The gene calls are TRBV4-1 and TRBJ2-7, with TRBD2 identical over 8 bases. There are 18 residues in the CDR3. The V and J ends lost 2 bases and 0 bases, in that order; junction bases with no gene match: 12. Germline CDR1 MGHRA, CDR2 YSYEKL. The CDR3 sequence is CASSQQPAGTRSSYEQYF. The CDR3 DNA reads TGCGCCAGCAGCCAACAGCCTGCTGGGACTAGATCCTCCTACGAGCAGTACTTC.

This clone was counted once. The rearrangement joins TRBV5-1 to TRBJ2-7, with TRBD2 matching 9 bases. Germline loops: CDR1 SGHRS, CDR2 YFSETQ. The ends lost 1 base at V and 2 bases at J; junction bases unmatched: 7. CDR3 length: 16 amino acids. CDR3 in DNA: TGCGCCAGCAGCTTGAATGGCGGGAGGGAGCCCTACGAGCAGTACTTC. This sequence encodes CASSLNGGREPYEQYF.

The rearrangement links TRBV28 to TRBJ2-7; D may be TRBD1 (8 bases). Germline-derived CDR1 and CDR2 are MDHEN and SYDVKM. Trimming stripped 6 bases from V and 7 bases from J, with 13 bases between. The CDR3 sequence is 12 residues long. The CDR3 sequence is CASRTGGGEQYF. The CDR3 DNA is TGTGCCAGCAGAACAGGGGGAGGGGAGCAGTACTTC.

The V call is TRBV14, the J call TRBJ2-7; D is uncertain. Germline values: CDR1 SGHDN, CDR2 FVKESK. The CDR3 runs 16 residues. V was trimmed by 1 base and J by 3 bases, leaving 16 bases between them. The CDR3 DNA reads as TGTGCCAGCAGCCAAGGGATCGCTCCTAGATTCTACGAGCAGTACTTC. Translating it yields CASSQGIAPRFYEQYF.

The chain couples TRBV5-6 to TRBJ1-5; a weak D match, TRBD1 (5 bases). Trimming took 2 bases from V and 7 from J, leaving 10 bases between them. This CDR3 has 13 amino acids. Germline CDR1 and CDR2: SGHDT and YYEEEE. In DNA form, the CDR3 reads TGTGCCAGCAGCTTTGGGAGGGACCAGCCCCAGCATTTT. Protein product: CASSFGRDQPQHF. Combining the CDR3 with reference TRBV5-6 and TRBJ1-5 gives the whole variable domain DAGVTQSPTHLIKTRGQQVTLRCSPKSGHDTVSWYQQALGQGPQFIFQYYEEEERQRGNFPDRFSGHQFPNYSSELNVNALLLGDSALYLCASSFGRDQPQHFGDGTRLSIL.

V gene TRBV1 combines with J gene TRBJ1-2; the table's TRBD1 call for D was not verified on the DNA. TRBV1 is flagged as a pseudogene. CDR3 length: 18 amino acids. In DNA, the CDR3 is TGCACCAGCAGCCAAAGCATCCCGACAGGTTTTTGCGGCTATGGCTACACCTTC. Amino acids: CTSSQSIPTGFCGYGYTF.

The chain carries TRBV7-8 and TRBJ2-1; the D gene is possibly TRBD1 (6 bases). The V end was cut by 4 bases, the J end by 10 bases, with 11 bases between. This CDR3 has 12 residues. The germline CDR1 and CDR2 sequences are SGHVS and FQNEAQ. The CDR3 sequence is CASSSTGYEQFF. CDR3 sequence (DNA): TGTGCCAGCAGCTCAACAGGGTACGAGCAGTTCTTC.

This chain uses TRBV7-2 with TRBJ1-5; 8 bases match TRBD1. The CDR3 is 19 amino acids. Germline V CDR1 and CDR2: SGHTA, FQGNSA. V trimming: 1 base; J trimming: 0 bases; junction bases outside the gene matches: 11. The CDR3 coding sequence is TGTGCCAGCAGCTTAGGCCCGACAGGGGCGACCCGTAGCAATCAGCCCCAGCATTTT. Residues: CASSLGPTGATRSNQPQHF.

The chain recombines TRBV5-4 with TRBJ2-1; D call uncertain. The germline V gene encodes CDR1 SGHNT and CDR2 YYREEE (reference sequence). Between the trimmed V and J ends, which lost 2 bases and 7 bases, there was a span of 7 bases. The CDR3 extends over 12 amino acids. The DNA for the CDR3 is TGTGCCAGCAGCTTAATCCAAAATGAGCAGTTCTTC. The encoded protein is CASSLIQNEQFF.

The chain joins TRBV7-2 to TRBJ2-7; perhaps TRBD2 as D (6 bases). Trimming left V 5 bases short and J 2 bases short, with 13 bases between. The CDR3 totals 14 residues. Germline-derived CDR1 and CDR2 are SGHTA and FQGNSA. This chain's CDR3 is CASSRPGATYEQYF. In nucleotides, the CDR3 is TGTGCCAGCAGCCGACCGGGAGCAACCTACGAGCAGTACTTC.

This clone was seen more than once but under ten times. V gene TRBV5-4 combines with J gene TRBJ1-1; D is ambiguous. The germline gives CDR1 SGHNT, CDR2 YYREEE (reference sequence). Trimming shortened V by 1 base and J by 1 base, and 8 bases separated the two germline ends. The CDR3 runs to 14 residues. CDR3 sequence reads: CASSLRHPNTEAFF. The CDR3 DNA is TGTGCCAGCAGCTTGAGACACCCGAACACTGAAGCTTTCTTT.

This clone was picked up a small number of times. The V and J genes are TRBV9 and TRBJ1-1, with unresolved D. The germline V gene has CDR1 SGDLS and CDR2 YYNGEE. Trimming shortened V by 0 bases and J by 7 bases, and 7 bases separated the two germline ends. This CDR3 comprises 12 residues. The CDR3: CASSVGADEAFF. As DNA, the CDR3 is TGTGCCAGCAGCGTAGGGGCAGATGAAGCTTTCTTT. The full variable domain, rest sourced from reference TRBV9 and TRBJ1-1, is DSGVTQTPKHLITATGQRVTLRCSPRSGDLSVYWYQQSLDQGLQFLIQYYNGEERAKGNILERFSAQQFPDLHSELNLSSLELGDSALYFCASSVGADEAFFGQGTRLTVV.

V usage is TRBV27 and J usage is TRBJ2-7; 7 positions agree with TRBD2. The germline V gene encodes CDR1 MNHEY and CDR2 SMNVEV (reference sequence). The trim removed 4 bases at V and 3 bases at J, leaving 6 bases unmatched. The CDR3 extends over 14 amino acids. CDR3 in DNA: TGTGCCAGCAGTTGGTCTAGCGGACACTACGAGCAGTACTTC. This encodes CASSWSSGHYEQYF.

The rearrangement joins TRBV9 to TRBJ2-1, with 10 bases identical to TRBD2. Germline CDR1 reads SGDLS; CDR2 reads YYNGEE. Trimming cost V 1 base and J 2 bases; bases outside gene matches: 6. This CDR3 comprises 17 residues. CDR3 protein: CASSVSWTSGTYNEQFF. CDR3 DNA sequence: TGTGCCAGCAGCGTAAGCTGGACTAGCGGAACCTACAATGAGCAGTTCTTC.

The V call is TRBV28, the J call TRBJ2-1; the D gene is possibly TRBD1 (5 bases). The CDR3 is 13 amino acids. V was shortened by 5 bases and J by 1 base, with 6 bases between the two germline ends. Germline lookup yields CDR1 MDHEN and CDR2 SYDVKM. The DNA of the CDR3 is TGTGCCAGCAGTAGGGGTTCCTACAATGAGCAGTTCTTC. Its protein is CASSRGSYNEQFF.

V usage is TRBV30 and J usage is TRBJ1-1; weak D call: TRBD1 (5 bases). V was clipped by 3 bases and J by 7 bases, with 12 bases between them. The CDR3 is 12 amino acids. Germline lookup yields CDR1 GTSNPN and CDR2 SVGIG (reference sequence). CDR3 bases: TGTGCCTGGAGCCCACCCCAGGGTGAAGCTTTCTTT. Protein: CAWSPPQGEAFF.

The rearrangement uses TRBV5-1 and TRBJ1-1, with 10 nucleotides matching TRBD1. Germline trimming cut 3 bases from V and 7 bases from J; bases unmatched to any gene: 6. The CDR3 is 14 amino acids. Germline CDR1 reads SGHRS; CDR2 reads YFSETQ. The CDR3 sequence: CASSSTGGKGEAFF. In DNA form, the CDR3 reads TGCGCCAGCAGCTCGACAGGGGGCAAGGGTGAAGCTTTCTTT.

The chain recombines TRBV6-9 with TRBJ2-5; TRBD1 might be the D (6 bases). Trimming stripped 6 bases from V and 7 bases from J, with 9 bases between. This CDR3 spans 11 amino acids. Germline CDR1 is MNHGY and CDR2 is SVAAGI. The CDR3 region has the DNA TGTGCCAGCAGCCTACAGGGGACCCAGTACTTC. Its translation: CASSLQGTQYF.